A selection of T cell receptor beta chains follows, all from one sample in a study of post-analysis software for immune sequencing data. TCRdb redid the calling of the PCR reads with MiXCR, one entry per CDR3 protein. The table shows a few hundred thousand distinct CDR3 sequences, with around a third occurring only once. Material for sequencing was blood. The receptor source for this set is a girl under 18 with multiple sclerosis. Both conserved end residues are part of each CDR3. The order of the fields is J gene, clone size, D gene, V gene, CDR3 DNA, CDR3 protein. The D gene is left open where the match is weak. The listing skips clone size in some rows; elsewhere it reads once, few, many or a size class.

J gene: TRBJ2-5; clone size: -; D gene: TRBD2; V gene: TRBV15; CDR3 DNA: TGTGCCACCAGCGTCGGGAGGGCCCAAGAGACCCAGTACTTC; CDR3 protein: CATSVGRAQETQYF
J gene: TRBJ2-7; clone size: -; D gene: TRBD1; V gene: TRBV11-1; CDR3 DNA: TGTGCCAGCAGCACAGGACAGGGGACGGTTCGCGAGCAGTACTTC; CDR3 protein: CASSTGQGTVREQYF
J gene: TRBJ2-2; clone size: once; D gene: TRBD1; V gene: TRBV20-1; CDR3 DNA: TGCAGTGCCATCCTTGCCCAGGGACAGGGGGACTTGGGCGGGGAGCTGTTTTTT; CDR3 protein: CSAILAQGQGDLGGELFF
J gene: TRBJ2-3; clone size: -; D gene: -; V gene: TRBV5-1; CDR3 DNA: TGCGCCAGCAGCTTGCAATCAGGGAGCACAGATACGCAGTATTTT; CDR3 protein: CASSLQSGSTDTQYF
J gene: TRBJ2-1; clone size: -; D gene: -; V gene: TRBV9; CDR3 DNA: TGTGCCAGCAGCTCGACGACAACAGGTGAGCAGTTCTTC; CDR3 protein: CASSSTTTGEQFF
J gene: TRBJ2-1; clone size: -; D gene: -; V gene: TRBV10-3; CDR3 DNA: TGTGCCATCAGTGAATTAGGATCCTACAATGAGCAGTTCTTC; CDR3 protein: CAISELGSYNEQFF
J gene: TRBJ2-3; clone size: -; D gene: -; V gene: TRBV7-9; CDR3 DNA: TGTGCCAGCAGCTTAAGGCCCGGGGGCGCGAAGACAGATACGCAGTATTTT; CDR3 protein: CASSLRPGGAKTDTQYF
J gene: TRBJ2-3; clone size: -; D gene: TRBD1; V gene: TRBV24-1; CDR3 DNA: TGTGCCACCAGTGACTATCGGGACAGGGTACCGTATTTT; CDR3 protein: CATSDYRDRVPYF
J gene: TRBJ1-6; clone size: -; D gene: -; V gene: TRBV6-5; CDR3 DNA: TGTGCCAGCAGTTTTAAGGTGGGGAATTCACCCCTCCACTTT; CDR3 protein: CASSFKVGNSPLHF
J gene: TRBJ2-2; clone size: once; D gene: -; V gene: TRBV4-1; CDR3 DNA: TGCGCCAGCAGCCCAACAGGGATACTTGCGAACACCGGGGAGCTGTTTTTT; CDR3 protein: CASSPTGILANTGELFF
J gene: TRBJ2-5; clone size: few; D gene: TRBD2; V gene: TRBV29-1; CDR3 DNA: TGCAGCGTTCTAGCGGGGGGTAGCGAGACCCAGTACTTC; CDR3 protein: CSVLAGGSETQYF
J gene: TRBJ2-2; clone size: few; D gene: -; V gene: TRBV6-6; CDR3 DNA: TGTGCCAGCTCTCGCGGGAACACCGGGGAGCTGTTTTTT; CDR3 protein: CASSRGNTGELFF
J gene: TRBJ1-5; clone size: few; D gene: -; V gene: TRBV20-1; CDR3 DNA: TGCCGGGGCTACAATCAGCCCCAGCATTTT; CDR3 protein: CRGYNQPQHF
J gene: TRBJ2-1; clone size: -; D gene: TRBD2; V gene: TRBV3-1; CDR3 DNA: TGTGCCAGCAGCCAATCGTCTAGCGGGGGGTCGAGCCAGCAGTTCTTC; CDR3 protein: CASSQSSSGGSSQQFF
J gene: TRBJ2-3; clone size: few; D gene: -; V gene: TRBV4-1; CDR3 DNA: TGCGCCAGCAGCCAACCGGGGGGCCTCACCACAGATACGCAGTATTTT; CDR3 protein: CASSQPGGLTTDTQYF
J gene: TRBJ1-2; clone size: -; D gene: -; V gene: TRBV5-1; CDR3 DNA: TGCGCCAGCAGCTTGCCAATGGAAAACTATGGCTACACCTTC; CDR3 protein: CASSLPMENYGYTF
J gene: TRBJ2-5; clone size: -; D gene: -; V gene: TRBV7-2; CDR3 DNA: TGTGCCAGCAGCTTAGACAAGGTGTTGGAGACCCAGTACTTC; CDR3 protein: CASSLDKVLETQYF
J gene: TRBJ1-2; clone size: few; D gene: TRBD1; V gene: TRBV7-8; CDR3 DNA: TGTGCCAGCAGCTTAACTAGAAAGGCCGGGACAGGGGGCTCTGGGGAGGGCTACACCTTC; CDR3 protein: CASSLTRKAGTGGSGEGYTF
J gene: TRBJ1-1; clone size: few; D gene: -; V gene: TRBV7-3; CDR3 DNA: TGTGCCAGCGCCCAGGGCGTTGTCACTGAAGCTTTCTTT; CDR3 protein: CASAQGVVTEAFF
J gene: TRBJ1-2; clone size: -; D gene: TRBD1; V gene: TRBV7-9; CDR3 DNA: TGTGCCAGCAGCCGAGACAGGGGGCTCACCTTC; CDR3 protein: CASSRDRGLTF
J gene: TRBJ2-3; clone size: once; D gene: TRBD2; V gene: TRBV20-1; CDR3 DNA: TGCAGTGCGCCAAACCCCGGGAGGAGCACAGATACGCAGTATTTT; CDR3 protein: CSAPNPGRSTDTQYF
J gene: TRBJ2-2; clone size: -; D gene: -; V gene: TRBV5-5; CDR3 DNA: TGTGCCAGCACCCTGCCCCGGGACACCAACACCGGGGAGCTGTTTTTT; CDR3 protein: CASTLPRDTNTGELFF
J gene: TRBJ1-1; clone size: few; D gene: -; V gene: TRBV4-1; CDR3 DNA: TGCGCCAGCAGCTCCCTGATCCAGGCCGTTAAGGAAGCTTTCTTT; CDR3 protein: CASSSLIQAVKEAFF
J gene: TRBJ1-2; clone size: -; D gene: -; V gene: TRBV29-1; CDR3 DNA: TGCAGCGTACAGTTCGCTAACTATGGCTACACCTTC; CDR3 protein: CSVQFANYGYTF
J gene: TRBJ1-5; clone size: few; D gene: -; V gene: TRBV6-5; CDR3 DNA: TGTGCCAGCAGTTACAGGGGTGTGAATCAGCCCCAGCATTTT; CDR3 protein: CASSYRGVNQPQHF
J gene: TRBJ1-2; clone size: few; D gene: -; V gene: TRBV5-1; CDR3 DNA: TGCGCCAGCAGCTTGGGGCCAGCAGCTAACTATGGCTACACCTTC; CDR3 protein: CASSLGPAANYGYTF
J gene: TRBJ2-5; clone size: few; D gene: TRBD2; V gene: TRBV7-9; CDR3 DNA: TGTGCCAGCAGCCCCGAAGGTGCGGGGGTCCGGGAGACCCAGTACTTC; CDR3 protein: CASSPEGAGVRETQYF
J gene: TRBJ2-1; clone size: few; D gene: -; V gene: TRBV20-1; CDR3 DNA: TGCAGTGCCGAGGTGACAGTCAATGAGCAGTTCTTC; CDR3 protein: CSAEVTVNEQFF
J gene: TRBJ1-1; clone size: few; D gene: -; V gene: TRBV10-3; CDR3 DNA: TGTGCCATCAGTCACGACAACACTGAAGCTTTCTTT; CDR3 protein: CAISHDNTEAFF
J gene: TRBJ2-1; clone size: -; D gene: TRBD2; V gene: TRBV7-9; CDR3 DNA: TGTGCCAGCAGCTTAGCGGCTAGCGGTTGGGATGAGCAGTTCTTC; CDR3 protein: CASSLAASGWDEQFF
J gene: TRBJ1-5; clone size: few; D gene: -; V gene: TRBV11-2; CDR3 DNA: TGTGCCAGCAGCCCAAGTGAGATTCAGCCCCAGCATTTT; CDR3 protein: CASSPSEIQPQHF
J gene: TRBJ1-1; clone size: few; D gene: -; V gene: TRBV13; CDR3 DNA: TGTGCCAGCACCCCCCGGCTGAACACTGAAGCTTTCTTT; CDR3 protein: CASTPRLNTEAFF
J gene: TRBJ2-7; clone size: -; D gene: -; V gene: TRBV9; CDR3 DNA: TGTGCCGGCAGCGTCCGAGGGTGCGAGCAGTACTTC; CDR3 protein: CAGSVRGCEQYF
J gene: TRBJ2-1; clone size: many; D gene: TRBD2; V gene: TRBV29-1; CDR3 DNA: TGCAGCGTATCCGGGACTAGCGGGGTGTACAATGAGCAGTTCTTC; CDR3 protein: CSVSGTSGVYNEQFF
J gene: TRBJ1-6; clone size: -; D gene: -; V gene: TRBV20-1; CDR3 DNA: TGCAGTGCTAGGGTCGAGCAGGCTAATTCACCCCTCCACTTT; CDR3 protein: CSARVEQANSPLHF
J gene: TRBJ2-1; clone size: -; D gene: -; V gene: TRBV7-9; CDR3 DNA: TGTGCCAGCAGCTTAGTGGTTTCGGTGGACCCCAGCTCCTACAATGAGCAGTTCTTC; CDR3 protein: CASSLVVSVDPSSYNEQFF
J gene: TRBJ2-5; clone size: -; D gene: -; V gene: TRBV7-9; CDR3 DNA: TGTACCACAGATAGGCTTCCCAATGAGCAGTACTTC; CDR3 protein: CTTDRLPNEQYF
J gene: TRBJ2-7; clone size: few; D gene: -; V gene: TRBV7-2; CDR3 DNA: TGTGCCAGCAGCCTACTAGGGTACGAGCAGTACTTC; CDR3 protein: CASSLLGYEQYF
J gene: TRBJ1-4; clone size: -; D gene: -; V gene: TRBV13; CDR3 DNA: TGTGCCAGCAGCTTAGGGACCACAACTAATGAAAAACTGTTTTTT; CDR3 protein: CASSLGTTTNEKLFF
J gene: TRBJ2-5; clone size: many; D gene: TRBD2; V gene: TRBV7-6; CDR3 DNA: TGTGCCAGCAGCCCCGGGACTAGCGGGTTAGAGACCCAGTACTTC; CDR3 protein: CASSPGTSGLETQYF
J gene: TRBJ1-2; clone size: -; D gene: -; V gene: TRBV5-1; CDR3 DNA: TGCGCCAGCAGCTTGCTGTCAGGGGCAAACTATGGCTACACCTTC; CDR3 protein: CASSLLSGANYGYTF
J gene: TRBJ2-6; clone size: -; D gene: -; V gene: TRBV12-3/TRBV12-4; CDR3 DNA: TGTGCCAGCAGCCGGGGGAGGGACAGACCCTCTGGGGCCAACGTCCTGACTTTC; CDR3 protein: CASSRGRDRPSGANVLTF
J gene: TRBJ2-1; clone size: -; D gene: TRBD1; V gene: TRBV12-3/TRBV12-4; CDR3 DNA: TGTGCCAGCAGTCCCTCCGGGACAGGGTACAATGAGCAGTTCTTC; CDR3 protein: CASSPSGTGYNEQFF
J gene: TRBJ1-4; clone size: -; D gene: -; V gene: TRBV29-1; CDR3 DNA: TGCAGCGTTTCGGCCCTGAATGAAAAACTGTTTTTT; CDR3 protein: CSVSALNEKLFF
J gene: TRBJ2-3; clone size: -; D gene: -; V gene: TRBV25-1; CDR3 DNA: TGTGCCAGCAGTCGGGAGTGGGGTACGCAGTATTTT; CDR3 protein: CASSREWGTQYF